This T cell receptor (beta chain) was sequenced for a study of shared clonotypes between healthy human individuals. The study's findings and limits: Clonotype sharing levels among donors were expected to vary with sequencing depth.

Remarks on this clone: Its antigen remains unidentified.

Only in-frame clones appear in the TCRdb table, and some are missing; sequencing was by immunoSEQ multiplex PCR. This table has roughly 2.4 million clones, around 95% appearing once. CD4+ cells were split into CD45RA+ naive and CD45RA-negative memory subsets. The source material was naive CD4+ T cells sorted from blood. Subset given: CD45RA+ positively selected. This sequence originates from a man younger than 35 in good health.

CDR3 amino acids: CATSRVRNQPQHF. The CDR3 DNA reads TGTGCCACCAGCAGAGTCAGAAATCAGCCCCAGCATTTT. The V and J genes are TRBV15 and TRBJ1-5; the D is unclear. This CDR3 is 13 amino acids long. The germline V gene encodes CDR1 LNHNV and CDR2 YYDKDF (reference sequence). V lost 1 base and J 4 bases, leaving 5 bases between the germline ends. The entire variable domain, with the rest obtained from reference TRBV15 and TRBJ1-5, is as follows: DAMVIQNPRYQVTQFGKPVTLSCSQTLNHNVMYWYQQKSSQAPKLLFHYYDKDFNNEADTPDNFQSRRPNTSFCFLDIRSPGLGDTAMYLCATSRVRNQPQHFGDGTRLSIL.